This TCR beta chain was observed in a study of identical twins. Unique molecular identifiers were present on cDNA, and template switching added a universal primer site. TCRdb ran MiXCR on the 5' RACE reads and lists one entry per CDR3 protein. The sample lists approximately 700,000 distinct CDR3 sequences, around 6% occurring once. Whole-study findings and limits: Because invariant MAIT and iNKT cells could be present, zero-insertion analyses could be partly confounded. Interpretation of the results relied on cross-sectional statistical analysis and not on following the same donors.

V lost 4 bases and J lost 4, with 14 bases in between. This CDR3 region has 15 residues. Germline V gene data show CDR1 as LNHDA and CDR2 as SQIVND (reference sequence). Comments on this clonotype: The antigen is not known.

Sequenced input: naive T cells sorted from blood. The chain is built from TRBV19 and TRBJ2-1; D not resolved. The receptor was derived from a young man in good health. CDR3 coding DNA: TGTGCCAGTAGTAATTCGCACACCTTTTACAATGAGCAGTTCTTC. Protein sequence: CASSNSHTFYNEQFF.